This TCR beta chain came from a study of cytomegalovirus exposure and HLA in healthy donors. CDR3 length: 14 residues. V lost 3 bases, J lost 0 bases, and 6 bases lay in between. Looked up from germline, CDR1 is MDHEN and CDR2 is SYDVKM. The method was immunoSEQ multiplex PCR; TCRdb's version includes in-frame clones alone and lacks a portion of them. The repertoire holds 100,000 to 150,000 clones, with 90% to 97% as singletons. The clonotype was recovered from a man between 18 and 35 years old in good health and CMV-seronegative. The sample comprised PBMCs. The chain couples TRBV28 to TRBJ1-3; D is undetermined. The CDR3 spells CASSFPGSGNTIYF. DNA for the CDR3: TGTGCCAGCAGTTTCCCAGGCTCTGGAAACACCATATATTTT.